The clone carrying this T cell receptor beta chain was recorded once. Antigen unknown. The sample is drawn from a study of T-cell memory formation after mild COVID-19. Study-wide results and caveats: Clones shrinking between day 15 and 85 showed a balanced CD4/CD8 split, and those that grew later tilted toward CD4+. Researchers could not confirm that second-wave clones peaking on day 37 targeted SARS-CoV-2.

In TCRdb, the 5' RACE reads were re-called with MiXCR into one record per CDR3 protein. Among hundreds of thousands of distinct CDR3 sequences listed, more than 20% were seen once. V lost 0 bases and J 1 base, leaving 7 bases between the germline ends. Looked up from germline, CDR1 is SGDLS and CDR2 is YYNGEE. CDR3 length equals 14 residues. This receptor was obtained from an adult woman who had mild COVID-19 (a few samples of this study predate the infection). Cell type and time point are not known. Source material: PBMCs or a T cell subset sorted from them (not recorded which). This chain uses TRBV9 with TRBJ1-1, with a tentative D call TRBD1 (5 bases). The CDR3 here is CASSVVGQNTEAFF. CDR3 nucleotides: TGTGCCAGCAGCGTAGTTGGACAGAACACTGAAGCTTTCTTT.